Below are 15 T cell receptor beta chains sequenced from a single sample in a study of blood T cells in healthy people across ages. Then a second PCR, running about 6 to 12 cycles, was carried out with a sample-barcoded 5' primer and a J-beta primer mix. TCRdb re-called the 5' RACE reads through MiXCR, storing one row per CDR3 protein. The sample lists about 1.4 million distinct CDR3 sequences, around 59% occurring once. Source material: blood. The receptor source for this set is a young man in good health.

This rearrangement joins TRBV12-3 or TRBV12-4 to TRBJ2-7; either TRBD1 or TRBD2 may supply D (5 bases each). The CDR3 is made up of 13 amino acids. V shed 6 bases and J shed 3 bases, with 12 bases lying between them. In nucleotides, the CDR3 is TGTGCCAGCAGCAACTGGGACGGCTACGAGCAGTACTTC. It codes for CASSNWDGYEQYF.

J is TRBJ1-4 and V is TRBV7-9, with TRBD1 as a possible D gene (5 bases). The CDR3 is 12 amino acids. V lost 6 bases and J lost 8, with 10 bases in between. Germline CDR1 is SEHNR and CDR2 is FQNEAQ (reference sequence). The CDR3 spells CASRQDKEKLFF. The CDR3 DNA sequence: TGTGCCAGCAGACAGGACAAGGAAAAACTGTTTTTT.

This sequence joins TRBV2 and TRBJ1-3; D is uncertain. From germline, CDR1 is SNHLY and CDR2 FYNNEI. Trimming took off 2 bases at V and 0 bases at J, with 5 bases between the two ends. CDR3 length: 14 amino acids. Here the CDR3 DNA reads TGTGCCAGCAGTGAAACAGCCTCTGGAAACACCATATATTTT. Translation: CASSETASGNTIYF.

The genes are TRBV7-2 and TRBJ2-5, with 8 bases lining up with TRBD2. The CDR3 totals 16 residues. CDR1 and CDR2 from the germline V gene are SGHTA and FQGNSA. Unmatched junction bases numbered 13, after V lost 5 bases and J lost 5 bases. The DNA of the CDR3 is TGTGCCAGCAGCCAAACACTAGCGGCACGTATGGAGACCCAGTACTTC. Protein: CASSQTLAARMETQYF.

The chain combines TRBV2 with TRBJ1-2, with D hard to call. The germline gives CDR1 SNHLY, CDR2 FYNNEI. V was shortened by 4 bases and J by 8 bases, with 14 bases between the two germline ends. This CDR3 spans 13 amino acids. CDR3 protein: CASSGGVTWGYTF. The DNA for the CDR3 is TGTGCCAGCAGTGGCGGGGTTACGTGGGGCTACACCTTC.

A few counts support this clonotype. The genes are TRBV28 and TRBJ2-4; possible D gene TRBD1, 6 bases. The J call is uncertain, as TRBJ2-7 better fits the DNA end. The CDR3 loop spans 14 amino acids. CDR1 is MDHEN and CDR2 is SYDVKM in the germline V gene. The CDR3 here is CASSRVTGIYEQYF. CDR3 coding DNA: TGTGCCAGCAGTAGGGTTACAGGGATCTACGAGCAGTACTTC.

The V call is TRBV7-2, the J call TRBJ1-2, with a possible D match to TRBD1 (5 bases). The CDR3 sequence is 15 residues long. CDR1 and CDR2 from the germline V gene are SGHTA and FQGNSA. The ends were cut back, 5 bases at V and 5 bases at J, with 18 bases in the middle. CDR3: CASSPEPQGRYGYTF. DNA for the CDR3: TGTGCCAGCAGCCCAGAGCCCCAGGGTAGATATGGCTACACCTTC. Full variable domain (outside the CDR3, taken from reference TRBV7-2 and TRBJ1-2): GAGVSQSPSNKVTEKGKDVELRCDPISGHTALYWYRQSLGQGLEFLIYFQGNSAPDKSGLPSDRFSAERTGGSVSTLTIQRTQQEDSAVYLCASSPEPQGRYGYTFGSGTRLTVV.

This chain uses TRBV20-1 with TRBJ1-1, with 9 bases lining up with TRBD1. J was trimmed by 4 bases and V by 5 bases; bases with no gene match: 5. This CDR3 is built from 13 residues. Germline V gene lookup returns CDR1 DFQATT and CDR2 SNEGSKA (reference sequence). CDR3 nucleotides: TGCAGTGCTCCGACAGGGGGTCCCACTGAAGCTTTCTTT. It encodes CSAPTGGPTEAFF.

In DNA, the CDR3 is TGTGCCAGCAGTTTACAGGGGCCGAACAATAATTCACCCCTCCACTTT. Translating it yields CASSLQGPNNNSPLHF. V and J are TRBV27 and TRBJ1-6; D might be TRBD1 (6 bases). The CDR3 consists of 16 residues. CDR1 is MNHEY and CDR2 is SMNVEV in the germline V gene (reference sequence). V lost 2 bases to trimming and J lost 5 bases, with 13 bases between them.

This clonotype has more than one count but fewer than ten. The chain combines TRBV5-1 with TRBJ2-7; D may match TRBD1 or TRBD2 (7 bases each). This CDR3 region has 16 residues. Germline CDR1 is SGHRS and CDR2 is YFSETQ. Trimming left V 4 bases short and J 7 bases short, with 24 bases between. The chain's CDR3 is CASSLLGEGARNEQYF. CDR3 coding DNA: TGCGCCAGCAGCCTTCTCGGGGAGGGGGCTAGGAATGAGCAGTACTTC.

The rearrangement uses TRBV18 and TRBJ2-1; 8 positions match TRBD1. The CDR3 is made up of 17 amino acids. V was pared by 6 bases and J by 7 bases, with 17 bases of the junction left unmatched. Germline V CDR1 and CDR2: KGHSH, LQKENI. The CDR3 spells CASSLLAGRGPSNEQFF. DNA for the CDR3: TGTGCCAGCTCCCTGCTGGCAGGCAGGGGGCCATCGAATGAGCAGTTCTTC.

The chain carries TRBV4-3 and TRBJ2-1, with 7 bases that match TRBD2. Germline CDR1 LGHNA, CDR2 YSLEER. The CDR3 extends over 16 amino acids. J was trimmed by 4 bases and V by 0 bases; bases with no gene match: 6. DNA for the CDR3: TGCGCCAGCAGCCAAGATACCCTAGCGGCATACAATGAGCAGTTCTTC. It is translated as CASSQDTLAAYNEQFF.

The chain links TRBV12-3 or TRBV12-4 to TRBJ2-1, with D possibly being TRBD2 (6 bases). The CDR3 runs 14 residues. Trimming removed 7 bases from V and 6 bases from J, with 16 bases in between. This CDR3 reads CASNFRREANEQFF. CDR3 nucleotide sequence: TGTGCCAGCAACTTCAGGCGGGAAGCCAATGAGCAGTTCTTC.

The gene calls are TRBV3-1 and TRBJ1-2; the D gene is possibly TRBD1 (6 bases). Germline V gives CDR1 LGHDT, CDR2 YNNKEL (reference sequence). This CDR3 comprises 15 residues. The V gene lost 3 bases and the J gene lost 6 bases, with 17 bases spanning the gap. Here the CDR3 reads CASSQGPFGGHGYTF. The CDR3 bases are TGTGCCAGCAGCCAGGGGCCGTTTGGGGGCCATGGCTACACCTTC.

The chain joins TRBV11-2 to TRBJ2-1; D gene uncertain. Trimming cost V 6 bases and J 13 bases, with 16 bases left between them. This CDR3 is built from 12 residues. Germline V lookup: CDR1 SGHAT, CDR2 FQNNGV. The CDR3: CASRIQYGPQFF. In DNA, the CDR3 is TGTGCCAGCAGAATACAATACGGACCACAGTTCTTC.